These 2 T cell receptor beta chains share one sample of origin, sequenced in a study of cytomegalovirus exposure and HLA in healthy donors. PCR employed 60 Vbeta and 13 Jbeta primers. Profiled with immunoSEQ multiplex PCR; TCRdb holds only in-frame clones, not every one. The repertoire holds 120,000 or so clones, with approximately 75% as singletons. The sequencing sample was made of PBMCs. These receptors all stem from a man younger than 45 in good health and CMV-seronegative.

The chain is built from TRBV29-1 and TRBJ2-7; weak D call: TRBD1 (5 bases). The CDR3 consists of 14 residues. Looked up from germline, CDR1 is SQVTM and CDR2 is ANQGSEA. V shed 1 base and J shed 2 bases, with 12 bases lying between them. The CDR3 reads CSVEGVTGPYEQYF. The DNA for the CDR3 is TGCAGCGTTGAAGGTGTAACAGGTCCCTACGAGCAGTACTTC.

In nucleotides, the CDR3 is TGCGCCAGCAGTGAGTCGACGGTTACTAGCGGCGATAATGAGCAGTTCTTC. Its translation: CASSESTVTSGDNEQFF. The rearrangement joins TRBV10-2 to TRBJ2-1; TRBD2 matches at 8 bases. The V segment lost 0 bases and the J segment 7 bases; nucleotides outside the gene matches: 11. The CDR3 loop spans 17 amino acids. Germline V gene data show CDR1 as WSHSY and CDR2 as SAAADI.